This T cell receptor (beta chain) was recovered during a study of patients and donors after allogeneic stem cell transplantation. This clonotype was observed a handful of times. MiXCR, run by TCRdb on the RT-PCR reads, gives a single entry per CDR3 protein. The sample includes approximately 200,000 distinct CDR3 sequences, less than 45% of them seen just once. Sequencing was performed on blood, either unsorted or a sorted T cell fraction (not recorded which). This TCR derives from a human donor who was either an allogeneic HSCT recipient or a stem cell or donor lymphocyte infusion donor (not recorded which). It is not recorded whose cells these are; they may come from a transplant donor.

CDR3 bases: TGCAGCGTTGATCAGGAGACCCAGTACTTC. This encodes CSVDQETQYF. The chain has TRBV29-1 and TRBJ2-5; D ambiguous. V was trimmed by 3 bases and J by 5 bases, leaving 4 bases between them. The CDR3 is 10 residues long. The germline CDR1 and CDR2 sequences are SQVTM and ANQGSEA.